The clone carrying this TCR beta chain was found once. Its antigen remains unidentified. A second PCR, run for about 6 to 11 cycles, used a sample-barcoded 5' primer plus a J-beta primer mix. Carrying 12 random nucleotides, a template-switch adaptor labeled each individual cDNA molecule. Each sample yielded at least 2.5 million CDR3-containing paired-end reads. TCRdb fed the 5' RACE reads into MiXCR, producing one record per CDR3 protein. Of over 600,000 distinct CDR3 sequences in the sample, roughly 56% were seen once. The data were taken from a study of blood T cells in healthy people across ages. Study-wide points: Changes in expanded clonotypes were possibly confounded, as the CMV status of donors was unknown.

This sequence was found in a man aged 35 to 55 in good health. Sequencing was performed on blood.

CDR3 in amino acids: CASSFLRGGGTFF. The CDR3 nucleotides are TGTGCCAGCAGTTTCTTGAGGGGGGGTGGCACGTTCTTC. V gene TRBV12-3 or TRBV12-4 combines with J gene TRBJ2-1; D possibly corresponds to TRBD2 (7 bases). The V and J ends lost 3 bases and 15 bases respectively, with 18 bases between them. The CDR3 is 13 residues long.